The 18 T cell receptor beta chains below come from one sample, sequenced in a study of blood T cell repertoires in COVID-19. Using immunoSEQ multiplex PCR, the repertoire was profiled, and TCRdb retains in-frame clones only, with some absent. The sample has about 210,000 clones, 65% to 85% seen once. Sequenced material: peripheral blood. All receptors derive from a man aged 50-59 years with active or convalescent COVID-19.

The chain has TRBV24-1 and TRBJ2-1, with 9 bases matching TRBD2. CDR1 and CDR2 (germline): KGHDR, SFDVKD. Losses at the gene ends were 5 bases for V and 1 base for J; bases not matched to a gene: 2. This CDR3 has 15 amino acids. The CDR3 DNA follows: TGTGCCACCAGTGGAGCGGGAGGTTCCTACAATGAGCAGTTCTTC. It is translated as CATSGAGGSYNEQFF.

CDR3 DNA sequence: TGTGCCAGCAGCTATCCGACAGGGGGGATAAACAATGAGCAGTTCTTC. Translating gives CASSYPTGGINNEQFF. The chain joins TRBV7-3 to TRBJ2-1; 9 nucleotides align to TRBD1. The V segment lost 4 bases and the J segment 5 bases; nucleotides outside the gene matches: 9. Germline V gene sequence: CDR1 SGHTA, CDR2 FQGTGA. This CDR3 region has 16 residues.

The chain has TRBV18 and TRBJ2-5; tentative D call: TRBD1 (6 bases). The CDR3 is 14 amino acids. V was shortened by 5 bases and J by 0 bases, with 10 bases between the two germline ends. The V gene's germline CDR1 is KGHSH and CDR2 LQKENI. CDR3 loop: CASSSGQYQETQYF. The CDR3 DNA follows: TGTGCCAGCTCATCAGGACAGTACCAAGAGACCCAGTACTTC.

This clone was detected only a few times. The gene calls are TRBV2 and TRBJ2-7, with D uncertain. The germline V gene has CDR1 SNHLY and CDR2 FYNNEI. This CDR3 is 12 amino acids long. Trimming removed 7 bases at V and 0 bases at J, with 7 bases between. CDR3 protein: CASNQNSYEQYF. CDR3 bases: TGTGCCAGCAACCAGAACTCCTACGAGCAGTACTTC.

The chain couples TRBV5-4 to TRBJ1-2, with D tentatively TRBD1 (5 bases). The V end lost 3 bases, the J end lost 8 bases, and 20 bases lay between the germline ends. CDR3 length equals 15 residues. CDR1 SGHNT and CDR2 YYREEE come from the germline V gene (reference sequence). The CDR3 DNA reads as TGTGCCAGCAGCTCTGGATTATGGGGGGTGGGCGGCTACACCTTC. It codes for CASSSGLWGVGGYTF.

The chain couples TRBV6-1 to TRBJ2-7; TRBD2 aligns across 10 bases. The germline CDR1 and CDR2 sequences are MNHNS and SASEGT. The CDR3 spans 16 residues. V trimming: 2 bases; J trimming: 2 bases; junction bases outside the gene matches: 6. The CDR3 loop reads CASSETPSGRTYEQYF. CDR3 nucleotides: TGTGCCAGCAGTGAAACCCCTAGCGGGAGAACCTACGAGCAGTACTTC.

This sequence joins TRBV5-1 and TRBJ2-7; 9 positions match TRBD2. With V trimmed by 4 bases and J by 0 bases, 2 bases remained unmatched. The V gene's germline CDR1 is SGHRS and CDR2 YFSETQ. The CDR3 runs to 14 residues. CDR3 in amino acids: CASSNSGSSYEQYF. The CDR3 DNA reads as TGCGCCAGCAGCAATAGCGGGAGCTCCTACGAGCAGTACTTC.

V and J are TRBV27 and TRBJ1-3, with D hard to call. The CDR3 is made up of 15 amino acids. Germline values: CDR1 MNHEY, CDR2 SMNVEV (reference sequence). V shed 0 bases and J shed 0 bases, with 6 bases lying between them. DNA for the CDR3: TGTGCCAGCAGTTTATCACAGCCCTCTGGAAACACCATATATTTT. Translating it yields CASSLSQPSGNTIYF.

This clone appeared once. The genes are TRBV2 and TRBJ2-2; 8 bases are shared with TRBD1. This CDR3 spans 15 amino acids. J lost 6 bases, V lost 7 bases, and 10 bases had no gene match. Germline values: CDR1 SNHLY, CDR2 FYNNEI. Here the CDR3 reads CASTKAQGAAGELFF. CDR3 sequence (DNA): TGTGCCAGCACTAAGGCGCAGGGGGCCGCCGGGGAGCTGTTTTTT.

The chain employs TRBV15 and TRBJ1-5; TRBD1 matches at 9 bases. The ends lost 2 bases at V and 5 bases at J; junction bases unmatched: 1. The CDR3 loop spans 14 amino acids. Germline assignment: CDR1 LNHNV and CDR2 YYDKDF (reference sequence). CDR3 coding DNA: TGTGCCACCAGCAGACGACAGGGGGATCAGCCCCAGCATTTT. This codes for CATSRRQGDQPQHF.

The rearrangement uses TRBV5-4 and TRBJ1-2; 8 positions agree with TRBD1. This CDR3 comprises 13 residues. The V gene end was trimmed by 2 bases and the J gene end by 3 bases; junction bases not matched to a gene: 0. CDR1 and CDR2 (germline): SGHNT, YYREEE (reference sequence). The CDR3 reads CASSLQGDYGYTF. The CDR3 bases are TGTGCCAGCAGCTTACAGGGGGACTATGGCTACACCTTC. Based on the CDR3 plus reference TRBV5-4 and TRBJ1-2, the full variable domain is ETGVTQSPTHLIKTRGQQVTLRCSSQSGHNTVSWYQQALGQGPQFIFQYYREEENGRGNFPPRFSGLQFPNYSSELNVNALELDDSALYLCASSLQGDYGYTFGSGTRLTVV.

The chain links TRBV5-1 to TRBJ1-1, with TRBD1 matching 7 bases. CDR3 length equals 14 residues. The junction had 6 bases not matched to a gene; V was cut back by 3 bases and J by 4 bases. Germline CDR1 is SGHRS and CDR2 is YFSETQ. DNA of the CDR3: TGCGCCAGCAGCTACCGACAGGGAGGCACTGAAGCTTTCTTT. Translation gives CASSYRQGGTEAFF.

Only a few counts were recorded for this clone. The CDR3 DNA follows: TGTGCCAGCAGCTTATCTAGCGGGGTAGGGGCAGATACGCAGTATTTT. This translates into CASSLSSGVGADTQYF. The chain has TRBV7-3 and TRBJ2-3; 9 nucleotides line up with TRBD2. The length of the CDR3 is 16 residues. The J segment lost 4 bases and the V segment lost 2 bases, leaving 7 bases of the junction unmatched. Germline assignment: CDR1 SGHTA and CDR2 FQGTGA.

This clone has a single count. This chain's CDR3 is CASSLAGITQNIQYF. The DNA of the CDR3 is TGTGCCAGCAGCTTAGCCGGGATCACCCAAAACATTCAGTACTTC. This chain joins TRBV7-9 and TRBJ2-4, with D tentatively TRBD2 (5 bases). Deletions cut 0 bases from V and 5 bases from J, with 11 bases between. This CDR3 contains 15 residues. Germline V gene data show CDR1 as SEHNR and CDR2 as FQNEAQ (reference sequence).

This CDR3 is CASSLTTDTQYF. CDR3 sequence (DNA): TGCGCCAGCAGCCTAACCACAGATACGCAGTATTTT. This chain links TRBV5-1 with TRBJ2-3; D not resolved. From germline, CDR1 is SGHRS and CDR2 YFSETQ. The CDR3 extends over 12 amino acids. Trimming took off 4 bases at V and 2 bases at J, with 5 bases between the two ends.

The chain joins TRBV19 to TRBJ2-1, with 10 bases lining up with TRBD2. CDR1 and CDR2 (germline): LNHDA, SQIVND (reference sequence). CDR3 length equals 15 residues. The V and J ends lost 7 bases and 7 bases, in that order; junction bases with no gene match: 10. The CDR3 reads CASTRGSGRGNEQFF. In DNA form, the CDR3 reads TGTGCCAGTACCCGAGGGAGCGGGAGGGGGAATGAGCAGTTCTTC.

The V gene is TRBV19, the J gene TRBJ2-1; D is unclear. The CDR3 extends over 14 amino acids. Trimming took 5 bases from V and 0 from J, leaving 8 bases between them. CDR1 and CDR2 from the germline V gene are LNHDA and SQIVND (reference sequence). As DNA, the CDR3 is TGTGCCAGTAGTCCCCCCCGCTCCTACAATGAGCAGTTCTTC. Amino acids: CASSPPRSYNEQFF.

The count of this clone is one. The gene calls are TRBV6-5 and TRBJ1-4; 8 nucleotides line up with TRBD1. With 6 bases clipped from V and 3 bases from J, the junction kept 3 bases outside the gene matches. The length of the CDR3 is 14 residues. Looked up from germline, CDR1 is MNHEY and CDR2 is SVGAGI. This chain's CDR3 is CASSLTGANEKLFF. The CDR3 DNA follows: TGTGCCAGCAGCCTGACAGGGGCTAATGAAAAACTGTTTTTT.